The 8 T cell receptor beta chains below all came from one sample that was sequenced in a study of T cells after yellow fever vaccination. TCRdb ran MiXCR on the 5' RACE reads and lists one entry per CDR3 protein. The sample lists 60,000 to 95,000 distinct CDR3 sequences, 7.3% occurring once. The source material was CD8+ T cells sorted from PBMCs, sampled around 10 days after the first yellow fever vaccination. Receptors were obtained from a man younger than 35 who received the YFV17D yellow fever vaccine.

About this clonotype: A much bigger clone sits one base away, suggesting this may be a read error. In DNA, the CDR3 is TGCAGTGCTATTGCTGAAGCTTTCTTT. Translated, it gives CSAIAEAFF. The chain couples TRBV20-1 to TRBJ1-1; no firm D call. This CDR3 spans 9 amino acids. The V and J ends lost 4 bases and 6 bases respectively, with 3 bases between them. Germline CDR1 reads DFQATT; CDR2 reads SNEGSKA (reference sequence).

This clonotype was recorded a few times. The rearrangement uses TRBV29-1 and TRBJ1-2; no clear D. The CDR3 is 12 residues long. Germline CDR1 is SQVTM and CDR2 is ANQGSEA. Trimming stripped 4 bases from V and 6 bases from J, with 12 bases between. CDR3 loop: CSVAPGGDGYTF. CDR3 bases: TGCAGCGTTGCCCCCGGCGGAGATGGCTACACCTTC.

This rearrangement joins TRBV7-8 to TRBJ2-1, with D possibly matching TRBD2 (6 bases). In germline, CDR1 is SGHVS, CDR2 FQNEAQ. V lost 4 bases, J lost 8 bases, and 12 bases lay in between. The CDR3 is 13 amino acids. Here the CDR3 reads CASSSGRIHEQFF. In nucleotides, the CDR3 is TGTGCCAGCAGCTCTGGGAGGATCCATGAGCAGTTCTTC.

This clonotype has more than one count but fewer than ten. The chain combines TRBV7-2 with TRBJ1-6; D is perhaps TRBD1 (5 bases). Trimming pared 1 base from V and 3 bases from J, leaving 13 bases between. Germline V lookup: CDR1 SGHTA, CDR2 FQGNSA. The CDR3 is 17 residues long. CDR3 in amino acids: CASSLGPAGLYNSPLHF. DNA for the CDR3: TGTGCCAGCAGCTTAGGTCCGGCAGGGCTCTATAATTCACCCCTCCACTTT. Supplemented by reference TRBV7-2 and TRBJ1-6, the full variable domain reads GAGVSQSPSNKVTEKGKDVELRCDPISGHTALYWYRQSLGQGLEFLIYFQGNSAPDKSGLPSDRFSAERTGGSVSTLTIQRTQQEDSAVYLCASSLGPAGLYNSPLHFGNGTRLTVT.

This clonotype appeared a few times. The J gene is TRBJ2-2, the V gene TRBV11-2; D is unclear. This CDR3 contains 13 residues. The V end was cut by 7 bases, the J end by 6 bases, with 12 bases between. Germline loops: CDR1 SGHAT, CDR2 FQNNGV. CDR3 in DNA: TGTGCCAGCATCCGGACCCCCCCCGGGGAGCTGTTTTTT. Translated, it gives CASIRTPPGELFF.

This clonotype occurred once. The chain recombines TRBV6-2 or TRBV6-3 with TRBJ2-3; 9 bases line up with TRBD1. Germline CDR1 MNHEY, CDR2 SVGEGT. Germline trimming cut 7 bases from V and 6 bases from J; bases unmatched to any gene: 14. The CDR3 runs to 16 residues. CDR3 DNA: TGTGCCAGCACCTTCCGGACAGGGGATTTGATCGATACGCAGTATTTT. Its protein is CASTFRTGDLIDTQYF.

This clonotype has only a few counts. The chain joins TRBV19 to TRBJ1-2, with 8 nucleotides matching TRBD1. Losses at the gene ends were 4 bases for V and 4 bases for J; bases not matched to a gene: 8. Germline loops: CDR1 LNHDA, CDR2 SQIVND (reference sequence). CDR3 size: 15 residues. The CDR3 DNA follows: TGTGCCAGTAGTAGAGGACAGGGACTCTCCTATGGCTACACCTTC. Protein sequence: CASSRGQGLSYGYTF.

This clonotype was seen a handful of times. The chain combines TRBV6-5 with TRBJ2-2; D remains ambiguous. V lost 0 bases and J lost 1, with 9 bases in between. Germline V gene sequence: CDR1 MNHEY, CDR2 SVGAGI. This CDR3 has 16 amino acids. The CDR3 loop reads CASSYSGSLNTGELFF. CDR3 DNA: TGTGCCAGCAGTTACTCGGGATCCCTGAACACCGGGGAGCTGTTTTTT.